What follows is one T cell receptor (beta chain) and its context. What it recognizes is unknown. The table came from immunoSEQ multiplex PCR; TCRdb's copy has only in-frame clones and leaves some out. The table has approximately 16,000 clones, over 70% seen once. The sample comes from a study of graft-versus-host responses after intestinal transplantation. Background on the study: Every recipient had anti-thymocyte globulin induction and about three years of tacrolimus plus steroids. The study's findings and limits: Marrow from the recipient contained GvH clones, some of which had appeared first in ileum or blood. Some patients had graft-donor T cell macrochimerism, and their allografts showed high graft-versus-host to host-versus-graft clonal ratios.

There are 16 residues in the CDR3. CDR1 is MNHNY, CDR2 SVGAGI, per germline (reference sequence). The chain has TRBV6-6 and TRBJ2-5; 11 bases are a match to TRBD2. The J call may be mistaken, given a closer DNA end match to TRBJ2-7. This clonotype was sampled from a human patient who received an intestinal transplant, so some T cells may come from the graft donor. The sample consisted of PBMCs, taken 110 days after intestinal transplant. The CDR3 loop is CASSLHLGLAVYEQYF. DNA of the CDR3: TGTGCCAGCAGTCTCCACCTGGGACTAGCGGTTTACGAGCAGTACTTC.